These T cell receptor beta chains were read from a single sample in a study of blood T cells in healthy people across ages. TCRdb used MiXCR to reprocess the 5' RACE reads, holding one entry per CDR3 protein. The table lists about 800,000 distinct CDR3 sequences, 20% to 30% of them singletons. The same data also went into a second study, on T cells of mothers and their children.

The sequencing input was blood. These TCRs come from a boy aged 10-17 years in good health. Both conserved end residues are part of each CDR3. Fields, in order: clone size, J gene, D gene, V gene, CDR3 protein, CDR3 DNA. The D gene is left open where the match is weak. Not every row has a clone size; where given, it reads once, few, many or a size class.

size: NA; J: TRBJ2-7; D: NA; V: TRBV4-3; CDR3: CASSQGRTANYEQYF; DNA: TGCGCCAGCAGCCAAGGACGGACAGCCAACTACGAGCAGTACTTC
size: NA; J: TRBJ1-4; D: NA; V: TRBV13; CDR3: CASSARVEGKMPEKLFF; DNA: TGTGCCAGCAGCGCTCGGGTGGAGGGGAAGATGCCAGAAAAACTGTTTTTT
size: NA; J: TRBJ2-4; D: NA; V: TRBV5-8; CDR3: CASILNWAGLAKNIQYF; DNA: TGTGCCAGCATCTTGAACTGGGCGGGACTAGCCAAAAACATTCAGTACTTC
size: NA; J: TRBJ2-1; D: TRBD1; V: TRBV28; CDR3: CASSRQGGGNEQFF; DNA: TGTGCCAGCAGCAGACAGGGTGGGGGCAATGAGCAGTTCTTC
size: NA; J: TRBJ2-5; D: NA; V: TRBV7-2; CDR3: CASSLDLYQETQYF; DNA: TGTGCCAGCAGCTTAGATCTGTACCAAGAGACCCAGTACTTC
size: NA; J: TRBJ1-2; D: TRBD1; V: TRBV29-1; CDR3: CSAWTGLGYGYTF; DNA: TGCAGCGCCTGGACAGGCCTGGGGTATGGCTACACCTTC
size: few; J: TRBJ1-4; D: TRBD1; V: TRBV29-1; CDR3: CSAAGGQGATNEKLFF; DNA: TGCAGCGCCGCGGGCGGACAGGGTGCAACTAATGAAAAACTGTTTTTT
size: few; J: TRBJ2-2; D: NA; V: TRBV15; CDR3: CATSRGQTALAGGELFF; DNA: TGTGCCACCAGCAGAGGACAGACGGCACTAGCCGGCGGGGAGCTGTTTTTT
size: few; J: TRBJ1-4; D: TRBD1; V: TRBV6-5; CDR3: CASSSGQGVGTNEKLFF; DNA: TGTGCCAGCAGTTCGGGACAGGGGGTGGGCACTAATGAAAAACTGTTTTTT
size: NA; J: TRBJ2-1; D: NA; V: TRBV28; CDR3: CASSYRGAKSNEQFF; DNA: TGTGCCAGCAGTTATAGGGGGGCTAAAAGCAATGAGCAGTTCTTC
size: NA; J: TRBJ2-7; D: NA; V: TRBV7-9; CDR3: CASSARAYEQYF; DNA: TGTGCCAGCAGCGCCCGAGCCTACGAGCAGTACTTC
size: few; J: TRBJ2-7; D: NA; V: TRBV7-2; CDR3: CASSLGGGVVEQYF; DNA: TGTGCCAGCAGCTTAGGGGGCGGGGTAGTCGAGCAGTACTTC
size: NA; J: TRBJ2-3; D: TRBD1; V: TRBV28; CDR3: CASSLPADRVDTQYF; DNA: TGTGCCAGCAGCCTTCCGGCCGACAGGGTCGATACGCAGTATTTT
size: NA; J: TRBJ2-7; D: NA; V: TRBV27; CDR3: CASSSFSTGYYEQYF; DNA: TGTGCCAGCAGTTCTTTTAGTACAGGGTACTACGAGCAGTACTTC
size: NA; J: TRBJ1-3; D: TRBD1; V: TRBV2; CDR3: CASSEATDRVRNTIYF; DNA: TGTGCCAGCAGTGAAGCCACCGACAGGGTTAGAAACACCATATATTTT
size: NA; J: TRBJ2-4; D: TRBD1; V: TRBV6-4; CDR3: CASSLPRDSPNIQYF; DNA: TGTGCCAGCAGTTTGCCCCGGGACAGCCCAAACATTCAGTACTTC
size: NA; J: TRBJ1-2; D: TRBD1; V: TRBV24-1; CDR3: CATSDSRTGGSYGYTF; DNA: TGTGCCACCAGTGATTCAAGGACAGGGGGAAGCTATGGCTACACCTTC
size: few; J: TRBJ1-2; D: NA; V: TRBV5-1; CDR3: CASSGWEGTDGYTF; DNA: TGCGCCAGCAGCGGCTGGGAGGGAACCGATGGCTACACCTTC